This TCR beta chain was sequenced in a study of Ad26.COV2.S vaccination and SARS-CoV-2 variants (dated by TCRdb to the early 2020s). Some background on the complete study: Vaccine-arm donors were drawn from COV1001, a multicentre, randomized, double-blind, placebo-controlled phase I-IIa trial of Ad26.COV2.S in healthy adults. A total of 32 samples were included in the TCR-sequenced set, comprising around 19 Ad26.COV2.S vaccine recipients, 5 placebo recipients and 8 SARS-CoV-2 convalescent individuals. Ad26.COV2.S was given intramuscularly at 5x10^10 or 1x10^11 viral particles, as a single shot or as two shots 56 days apart. TCRbeta repertoire sequencing served as the tool for gauging how specific and how broad the SARS-CoV-2-reactive T cell receptors were following Ad26.COV2.S vaccination. Participants in the trial were split at random into five groups of five each, receiving low-dose or high-dose Ad26.COV2.S once or twice, or else placebo on both occasions. Investigators did not know the trial group allocation while performing experiments and assessing outcomes.

The sample holds a few counts of this clone. Its recognized antigen is unknown. It has no much larger one-base neighbor in the sample; base qualities were not kept. Other DNA sequences within the sample encode an identical CDR3. The intended sense of this specimen's treatment or condition label: 19 received Ad26.COV2.S at low or high dose, single or two shots; 5 received placebo; per-sample allocation not given. For vaccine and placebo recipients, repertoires were sequenced using samples collected on day 63 after the first injection. Between 29 July and 7 August 2020, Cohort 1b enrolled some 25 adults aged 18-55 years at one site in Boston, USA. As a vaccine, Ad26.COV2.S was a replication-incompetent adenovirus type 26 vector that expressed a prefusion-stabilized SARS-CoV-2 spike protein derived from the original Wuhan strain. Overall study results and their limits: After vaccination, substantial breadth of spike-specific CD8+ and CD4+ T cell responses was reported. Comparable non-spike TCR breadth was observed between vaccine and placebo recipients, consistent with only spike being contained in the vaccine. Spike-specific TCR breadth was higher in Ad26.COV2.S recipients than in placebo recipients (P = 0.0014). The study was not powered to compare responses between vaccine doses or regimens. The authors noted that total T cell responses may have been underestimated by the TCR breadth and depth analyses.

The immunoSEQ Assay was used to sequence TCRbeta CDR3 regions. After extraction, genomic DNA underwent amplification by bias-controlled multiplex PCR, followed by high-throughput sequencing. The study's own analysis went as follows. Collapsing and filtering of sequences were performed to quantify the absolute abundance of each unique TCRbeta CDR3 region. Usable DNA was measured by amplifying reference genes present in all nucleated cells, and TCRbeta template counts were normalized to that usable DNA to estimate T cell fraction. Repertoire TCRs were annotated as SARS-CoV-2-specific by exact matching of V gene, CDR3 amino acid sequence and J gene to a known reactive TCR set. The reference SARS-CoV-2 TCR set was derived from MIRA and filtered for enrichment in COVID-19-positive ImmuneCODE repertoires, a step that removed public or cross-reactive TCRs. Based on the MIRA antigens, annotated TCRs were further analysed at the level of specific ORF or position within ORF. Breadth was defined as annotated unique rearrangements over total unique productive rearrangements; depth was the summed frequency of those rearrangements. TCR breadth was compared between groups using two-sided Wilcoxon rank-sum tests. This is the immuneACCESS table as TCRdb keeps it, with only in-frame sequences that have V and J called. A part of the clones is gone; compared with another copy, unresolved V genes explain less than half, and the rest is unexplained. Clone size and the V and J calls come from that table; the DNA yielded D and trimming. For this sample there are approximately 350,000 clones; roughly 80% appear just once. The ten most abundant clones make up more than 7% of the sample.

The receptor comes from a person aged 18 to 59 who received the Ad26.COV2.S COVID-19 vaccine or a placebo. The sequences come from peripheral blood, collected in a trial of Ad26.COV2.S vaccine versus placebo.

Here is the DNA: TGTGCCAGCAGCTTAGGCTCCTCTGGAAACACCATATATTTT. Translated, it gives CASSLGSSGNTIYF. Recombination linked TRBV7-9 to TRBJ1-3; no D segment can be confidently identified. V is reduced by 1 base and J by 0 bases, leaving a spacing of 4 bases between them. Spanning cysteine to phenylalanine, the CDR3 consists of 14 amino acids. Only CDR3 DNA is held: 42 bases, read in frame from base 1. CDR1 SEHNR and CDR2 FQNEAQ were looked up in the germline V gene (reference sequence).